This T cell receptor (beta chain) is from a study of chemoradiotherapy in HPV16-positive cancers. Germline CDR1 reads SGHTA; CDR2 reads FQGNSA. This CDR3 is 12 amino acids long. V was pared by 5 bases and J by 0 bases, with 5 bases between. Profiled with immunoSEQ multiplex PCR; TCRdb holds only in-frame clones, not every one. In the table there are about 21,000 clones, around 87% of which are singletons. This clone was observed once. The rearrangement links TRBV7-2 to TRBJ2-7; D gene uncertain. Sequencing used blood, obtained from a patient who underwent chemoradiotherapy. The source is a human donor with HPV-associated anogenital cancer. The CDR3 DNA sequence: TGTGCCAGCAGCCTGAGCTCCTACGAGCAGTACTTC. It is translated as CASSLSSYEQYF.